These 22 T cell receptor beta chains were sequenced from one sample in a study of technical replicates of blood from several donors (dated by TCRdb to about 2017). Libraries were built with the immunoSEQ multiplex PCR assay. TCRdb retrieved this table from immuneACCESS and kept in-frame rearrangements only. Not all clones are present; in checked studies, unresolved V genes account for under half, and no reason is known for the remainder. The sample table contains 8,500 to 10,000 clones; only one count was recorded for 90% to 95% of them. The ten largest clones capture roughly 9.8% of the sample. Material: PBMCs. The receptor source for this set is a human donor in good health.

This clone has a single count. This chain uses TRBV5-1 with TRBJ2-2, with 9 bases identical to TRBD1. J gave up 5 bases and V 3 bases, and 11 bases lay outside the gene matches. Germline lookup yields CDR1 SGHRS and CDR2 YFSETQ. The CDR3 contains 17 residues. CDR3 bases: TGCGCCAGCAGCTCAACAGGGGGCCACATCAAAACCGGGGAGCTGTTTTTT. Its translation is CASSSTGGHIKTGELFF.

The chain has TRBV28 and TRBJ2-7; 15 nucleotides align to TRBD2. The CDR3 extends over 17 amino acids. The germline V gene has CDR1 MDHEN and CDR2 SYDVKM. V lost 5 bases to trimming and J lost 4 bases; unmatched junction nucleotides: 9. This CDR3 reads CASSPWTSGRAGYEQYF. In nucleotides, the CDR3 is TGTGCCAGCAGTCCTTGGACTAGCGGGAGGGCCGGATACGAGCAGTACTTC. Full variable domain (rest looked up from reference TRBV28 and TRBJ2-7): DVKVTQSSRYLVKRTGEKVFLECVQDMDHENMFWYRQDPGLGLRLIYFSYDVKMKEKGDIPEGYSVSREKKERFSLILESASTNQTSMYLCASSPWTSGRAGYEQYFGPGTRLTVT.

The chain links TRBV11-2 to TRBJ2-5, with D perhaps TRBD1 (6 bases). The V gene lost 2 bases and the J gene lost 3 bases, with 13 bases spanning the gap. Germline-derived CDR1 and CDR2 are SGHAT and FQNNGV. The CDR3 covers 15 residues. The CDR3 region is CASSLLGQQEETQYF. CDR3 in DNA: TGTGCCAGCAGCTTACTCGGACAGCAAGAAGAGACCCAGTACTTC.

The chain uses TRBV5-4 and TRBJ2-7; D may be TRBD1 (6 bases). Germline assignment: CDR1 SGHNT and CDR2 YYREEE (reference sequence). The V end was cut by 5 bases, the J end by 8 bases, with 26 bases between. The CDR3 sequence is 16 residues long. CDR3 sequence reads: CASSMNGAGVSSQQYF. The CDR3 coding sequence is TGTGCCAGCAGTATGAATGGGGCAGGGGTTTCTTCACAGCAGTACTTC.

The DNA for the CDR3 is TGTGCCAGCAGATTGGGAACCACTAGCAGGGAGCAGTTCTTC. It translates to CASRLGTTSREQFF. This chain connects TRBV6-4 to TRBJ2-1; possible D gene TRBD2, 6 bases. V was cut by 6 bases and J by 10 bases, with 19 bases left in between. Germline CDR1 is MRHNA and CDR2 is SNTAGT. The CDR3 consists of 14 residues.

The V gene is TRBV6-1, the J gene TRBJ2-2; 7 bases align to TRBD2. The CDR3 has 15 amino acids. Losses at the gene ends were 1 base for V and 4 bases for J; bases not matched to a gene: 3. Per the germline V gene, CDR1 is MNHNS and CDR2 is SASEGT. The CDR3 protein is CASSEVTGGTGELFF. The CDR3 nucleotides are TGTGCCAGCAGTGAAGTGACGGGAGGCACCGGGGAGCTGTTTTTT.

As DNA, the CDR3 is TGTGCCTGGAGCTCCCGGGGGAACACTGAAGCTTTCTTT. This codes for CAWSSRGNTEAFF. This chain connects TRBV30 to TRBJ1-1; D is unresolved. CDR1 is GTSNPN and CDR2 is SVGIG in the germline V gene (reference sequence). CDR3 length: 13 amino acids. V gave up 3 bases and J gave up 1 base, with 9 bases separating them.

This sequence joins TRBV28 and TRBJ2-2, with TRBD2 matching over 8 bases. J gave up 7 bases and V 2 bases, and 3 bases lay outside the gene matches. This CDR3 is 14 amino acids long. Germline assignment: CDR1 MDHEN and CDR2 SYDVKM. CDR3 DNA: TGTGCCAGCAGTTTAGCACTAGCGGTCGGGGAGCTGTTTTTT. Amino acids: CASSLALAVGELFF.

The chain links TRBV19 to TRBJ2-2; D is ambiguous. There are 14 residues in the CDR3. V dropped 5 bases and J dropped 0 bases, with 7 bases sitting between them. Germline CDR1 is LNHDA and CDR2 is SQIVND (reference sequence). The CDR3 spells CASSAVPNTGELFF. In DNA form, the CDR3 reads TGTGCCAGTAGTGCAGTTCCGAACACCGGGGAGCTGTTTTTT.

J is TRBJ2-1 and V is TRBV6-1; TRBD2 matches at 7 bases. Germline V gene lookup returns CDR1 MNHNS and CDR2 SASEGT. Trimming took 3 bases from V and 7 from J; bases not matched to a gene: 15. The CDR3 has 17 amino acids. CDR3 coding DNA: TGTGCCAGCAGTGATCGTAGCGGGCCTACCTTGTGGAATGAGCAGTTCTTC. This gives the protein CASSDRSGPTLWNEQFF.

The chain has TRBV11-3 and TRBJ2-3; TRBD2 matches 14 bases. V trimming: 5 bases; J trimming: 9 bases; junction bases outside the gene matches: 10. CDR1 and CDR2 (germline): SGHNT, YENEEA. CDR3 length: 16 residues. The CDR3 protein is CASSPGLAGVGGTQYF. The CDR3 DNA sequence: TGTGCCAGCAGCCCGGGACTAGCGGGAGTCGGAGGCACGCAGTATTTT.

The chain links TRBV6-1 to TRBJ2-7; 7 positions match TRBD2. The V and J ends lost 4 bases and 9 bases, in that order; junction bases with no gene match: 9. CDR3 length: 13 residues. The germline CDR1 and CDR2 sequences are MNHNS and SASEGT. CDR3 bases: TGTGCCAGCAGTGGCCAGACTGGGGGGGTGCAGTACTTC. Its protein product is CASSGQTGGVQYF.

V gene TRBV28 combines with J gene TRBJ2-1; 10 positions agree with TRBD2. Trimming took 2 bases from V and 4 from J; bases not matched to a gene: 11. CDR1 is MDHEN, CDR2 SYDVKM, per germline. The CDR3 has 18 amino acids. CDR3 in amino acids: CASSLDPRGLAIYNEQFF. CDR3 bases: TGTGCCAGCAGTTTAGATCCCCGGGGACTAGCGATATACAATGAGCAGTTCTTC.

The chain is built from TRBV7-9 and TRBJ1-2, with no clear D. The ends were cut back, 3 bases at V and 7 bases at J, with 12 bases in the middle. The CDR3 has 13 amino acids. From germline, CDR1 is SEHNR and CDR2 FQNEAQ (reference sequence). CDR3 coding DNA: TGTGCCAGCAGCTTTCCGACTGTACCTGGCTACACCTTC. Its protein product is CASSFPTVPGYTF. The entire variable domain, with the rest obtained from reference TRBV7-9 and TRBJ1-2, is as follows: DTGVSQNPRHKITKRGQNVTFRCDPISEHNRLYWYRQTLGQGPEFLTYFQNEAQLEKSRLLSDRFSAERPKGSFSTLEIQRTEQGDSAMYLCASSFPTVPGYTFGSGTRLTVV.

The V and J genes are TRBV27 and TRBJ2-7, with 7 bases that match TRBD1. There are 12 residues in the CDR3. Germline assignment: CDR1 MNHEY and CDR2 SMNVEV (reference sequence). J gave up 5 bases and V 5 bases, and 3 bases lay outside the gene matches. The CDR3: CASSQQGNEQYF. The CDR3 DNA follows: TGTGCCAGCAGTCAACAGGGGAACGAGCAGTACTTC.

The chain uses TRBV6-5 and TRBJ1-1; the D is unclear. This CDR3 contains 13 residues. Deletions cut 7 bases from V and 10 bases from J, with 19 bases between. Germline V gene lookup returns CDR1 MNHEY and CDR2 SVGAGI. For the CDR3, the DNA is TGTGCCAGCATACCCCCGGGATTGAATATAGCTTTCTTT. It specifies CASIPPGLNIAFF.

V is TRBV25-1 and J is TRBJ2-7; D remains ambiguous. CDR3 size: 11 residues. Trimming stripped 3 bases from V and 3 bases from J, with 3 bases between. In germline, CDR1 is MGHDK, CDR2 SYGVNS. The CDR3 DNA is TGTGCCAGCAGTGACAACTACGAGCAGTACTTC. Translation gives CASSDNYEQYF.

This chain links TRBV2 with TRBJ2-3; no firm D call. Germline V lookup: CDR1 SNHLY, CDR2 FYNNEI. There are 16 residues in the CDR3. Trimming cost V 0 bases and J 1 base, with 11 bases left between them. In DNA, the CDR3 is TGTGCCAGCAGTGAAGCGGGCTACCAGGGCACAGATACGCAGTATTTT. Amino acid sequence: CASSEAGYQGTDTQYF.

CDR3 loop: CASSYSTGTTEAFF. In nucleotides, the CDR3 is TGTGCCAGCAGTTACTCAACAGGGACCACTGAAGCTTTCTTT. The V and J genes are TRBV6-5 and TRBJ1-1; perhaps TRBD1 as D (6 bases). Germline-derived CDR1 and CDR2 are MNHEY and SVGAGI. V dropped 0 bases and J dropped 4 bases, with 9 bases sitting between them. The CDR3 length is 14 residues.

This clone was seen only once. The V gene is TRBV19, the J gene TRBJ1-2; D uncertain. Germline CDR1 reads LNHDA; CDR2 reads SQIVND (reference sequence). Trimming removed 9 bases from V and 4 bases from J, with 21 bases in between. This CDR3 region has 15 residues. The CDR3: CASCPGMGGGYGYTF. In DNA form, the CDR3 reads TGTGCCAGCTGCCCGGGAATGGGAGGAGGCTATGGCTACACCTTC.

This chain links TRBV7-9 with TRBJ2-6; 10 bases fit TRBD1. V dropped 6 bases and J dropped 2; count of bases not matched to a gene: 10. CDR1 is SEHNR and CDR2 is FQNEAQ in the germline V gene (reference sequence). There are 18 residues in the CDR3. The CDR3 loop is CASSHRDRGRTGANVLTF. CDR3 DNA: TGTGCCAGCAGTCACCGGGACAGGGGAAGAACTGGGGCCAACGTCCTGACTTTC.

The genes are TRBV2 and TRBJ1-4; D might be TRBD1 (6 bases). CDR1 is SNHLY, CDR2 FYNNEI, per germline. V was shortened by 4 bases and J by 3 bases, with 9 bases between the two germline ends. The CDR3 runs to 14 residues. The CDR3 sequence: CASSATGSNEKLFF. CDR3 DNA sequence: TGTGCCAGCAGTGCGACAGGTTCTAATGAAAAACTGTTTTTT.